The 24 T cell receptor beta chains below come from one sample, sequenced in a study of cytomegalovirus exposure and HLA in healthy donors (dated 2017 in TCRdb). Receptor amplification or capture employed the immunoSEQ multiplex PCR assay. For the multiplex PCR, a mixture combining 60 forward primers for TCR Vbeta segments and 13 reverse primers for TCR Jbeta segments was used. TCRdb retrieved this table from immuneACCESS and kept in-frame rearrangements only. Not all clones are present; in checked studies, unresolved V genes account for under half, and no reason is known for the remainder. The sample's table covers 40,000 or so clones. Jointly, the top ten make up around 3.8% of the sample. Sequencing input: PBMCs. Receptors originate from a male donor in good health and CMV-seronegative.

The chain uses TRBV19 and TRBJ2-5; tentatively, D is TRBD2 (6 bases). With the DNA end fitting TRBJ2-7 better, the J assignment may be wrong. The CDR3 has 15 amino acids. From germline, CDR1 is LNHDA and CDR2 SQIVND (reference sequence). The CDR3 DNA follows: TGTGCCAGTAGTATGCCAGGAGGGGCCTCCTACGAGCAGTACTTC. This sequence encodes CASSMPGGASYEQYF.

This chain uses TRBV19 with TRBJ2-1, with D possibly matching TRBD1 (5 bases). Germline CDR1 and CDR2: LNHDA and SQIVND (reference sequence). V was clipped by 3 bases and J by 5 bases, with 17 bases between them. The CDR3 spans 16 residues. CDR3: CASSIRAEINHNEQFF. As DNA, the CDR3 is TGTGCCAGTAGTATCAGGGCAGAGATTAACCACAATGAGCAGTTCTTC.

The chain is built from TRBV4-1 and TRBJ1-1; 7 nucleotides match TRBD1. The CDR3 loop spans 15 amino acids. Germline CDR1 and CDR2: MGHRA and YSYEKL. J lost 3 bases, V lost 1 base, and 5 bases had no gene match. CDR3 sequence: CASSQVEGADTEAFF. The CDR3 DNA reads as TGCGCCAGCAGCCAAGTCGAGGGGGCAGACACTGAAGCTTTCTTT.

The chain recombines TRBV11-2 with TRBJ1-2; D uncertain. The V end lost 3 bases, the J end lost 2 bases, and 13 bases lay between the germline ends. The CDR3 runs to 15 residues. Germline loops: CDR1 SGHAT, CDR2 FQNNGV. The CDR3 DNA is TGTGCCAGCAGCTTGGGGAGGAACGGCAACTATGGCTACACCTTC. This sequence encodes CASSLGRNGNYGYTF.

This rearrangement joins TRBV28 to TRBJ1-4; the match to TRBD1 covers 7 bases. The J segment lost 7 bases and the V segment lost 4 bases, leaving 3 bases of the junction unmatched. Germline lookup yields CDR1 MDHEN and CDR2 SYDVKM. The CDR3 is 13 amino acids. The CDR3 sequence is CASSYTGAEKLFF. As DNA, the CDR3 is TGTGCCAGCAGTTATACAGGGGCTGAAAAACTGTTTTTT.

The chain carries TRBV5-1 and TRBJ2-1; 7 nucleotides match TRBD1. This CDR3 has 16 residues. Trimming took 0 bases from V and 6 from J; bases not matched to a gene: 9. In germline, CDR1 is SGHRS, CDR2 YFSETQ. CDR3 loop: CASSLVQGIRSNEQFF. CDR3 nucleotides: TGCGCCAGCAGCTTGGTACAGGGGATAAGGTCCAATGAGCAGTTCTTC.

The rearrangement links TRBV7-9 to TRBJ2-7; 12 positions match TRBD1. From germline, CDR1 is SEHNR and CDR2 FQNEAQ (reference sequence). This CDR3 has 15 residues. V trimming: 5 bases; J trimming: 5 bases; junction bases outside the gene matches: 7. The CDR3 loop is CASSRPGQGANEQYF. CDR3 bases: TGTGCCAGCAGCAGACCGGGACAGGGGGCCAACGAGCAGTACTTC.

The chain uses TRBV15 and TRBJ2-2, with TRBD1 matching over 8 bases. CDR1 LNHNV and CDR2 YYDKDF come from the germline V gene (reference sequence). The J segment lost 5 bases and the V segment lost 0 bases, leaving 5 bases of the junction unmatched. CDR3 length: 16 residues. DNA for the CDR3: TGTGCCACCAGCAGAGACCGACAGGGGCAGACCGGGGAGCTGTTTTTT. This encodes CATSRDRQGQTGELFF.

This sequence joins TRBV15 and TRBJ2-7; 10 bases map to TRBD1. The V gene end was trimmed by 2 bases and the J gene end by 3 bases; junction bases not matched to a gene: 13. Germline CDR1 and CDR2: LNHNV and YYDKDF (reference sequence). CDR3 length: 18 amino acids. CDR3 loop: CATSRLLGGQGTFYEQYF. CDR3 coding DNA: TGTGCCACCAGCAGACTCCTGGGGGGACAGGGGACCTTCTACGAGCAGTACTTC. Variable domain in full (rest from reference TRBV15 and TRBJ2-7): DAMVIQNPRYQVTQFGKPVTLSCSQTLNHNVMYWYQQKSSQAPKLLFHYYDKDFNNEADTPDNFQSRRPNTSFCFLDIRSPGLGDTAMYLCATSRLLGGQGTFYEQYFGPGTRLTVT.

The J gene is TRBJ2-1, the V gene TRBV18, with 9 bases identical to TRBD2. J was trimmed by 2 bases and V by 5 bases; bases with no gene match: 4. Germline CDR1 reads KGHSH; CDR2 reads LQKENI. The length of the CDR3 is 15 residues. In DNA form, the CDR3 reads TGTGCCAGCTCATCGTCTAGCGGGGCCTACAATGAGCAGTTCTTC. As protein: CASSSSSGAYNEQFF.

The chain is built from TRBV15 and TRBJ1-4, with TRBD1 identical over 8 bases. With 3 bases clipped from V and 12 bases from J, the junction kept 0 bases outside the gene matches. Per germline, CDR1 LNHNV and CDR2 YYDKDF (reference sequence). The CDR3 runs to 11 residues. The CDR3 loop reads CATSRTGELFF. CDR3 coding DNA: TGTGCCACCAGCAGGACAGGGGAACTGTTTTTT.

V is TRBV4-1 and J is TRBJ1-2; D might be TRBD1 (5 bases). The CDR3 sequence is 14 residues long. Germline values: CDR1 MGHRA, CDR2 YSYEKL. V lost 0 bases to trimming and J lost 4 bases, with 9 bases between them. CDR3 region: CASSQETAVYGYTF. Here the CDR3 DNA reads TGCGCCAGCAGCCAAGAGACAGCAGTCTATGGCTACACCTTC.

This chain links TRBV13 with TRBJ1-6, with D unclear. Between the trimmed V and J ends, which lost 5 bases and 6 bases, there was a span of 8 bases. CDR1 and CDR2 (germline): PRHDT, FYEKMQ (reference sequence). This CDR3 is built from 13 residues. The CDR3 is CASSEAPNSPLHF. The CDR3 DNA sequence: TGTGCCAGCAGCGAAGCTCCTAATTCACCCCTCCACTTT.

This chain links TRBV7-7 with TRBJ2-2; TRBD1 aligns across 10 bases. J gave up 4 bases and V 3 bases, and 5 bases lay outside the gene matches. Per the germline V gene, CDR1 is SSHAT and CDR2 is FNYEAQ (reference sequence). CDR3 length: 16 amino acids. The CDR3 coding sequence is TGTGCCAGCAGCTTTGGACGGACAGGGGGCACCGGGGAGCTGTTTTTT. Its protein product is CASSFGRTGGTGELFF.

The chain is built from TRBV19 and TRBJ1-5; D might be TRBD1 (5 bases). The CDR3 runs 13 residues. V lost 7 bases and J lost 5, with 12 bases in between. CDR1 is LNHDA and CDR2 is SQIVND in the germline V gene (reference sequence). The CDR3 region has the DNA TGTGCCAGTATAGGCAGGGAGGATCAGCCCCAGCATTTT. Its translation: CASIGREDQPQHF.

The chain recombines TRBV4-2 with TRBJ2-2; D gene uncertain. This CDR3 has 16 amino acids. V lost 0 bases and J lost 4, with 12 bases in between. Germline V gene sequence: CDR1 LGHNA, CDR2 YNFKEQ. The CDR3 loop reads CASSQDDPASTGELFF. CDR3 coding DNA: TGTGCCAGCAGCCAAGATGACCCAGCGTCCACCGGGGAGCTGTTTTTT.

The V call is TRBV28, the J call TRBJ2-7, with 10 bases fitting TRBD1. CDR3 length: 19 residues. V gave up 4 bases and J gave up 0 bases; unmatched junction bases: 15. Germline V CDR1 and CDR2: MDHEN, SYDVKM. CDR3 nucleotides: TGTGCCAGCAGTTCCCCCGCCGGGACAGGGGCCCAAAGCTCCTACGAGCAGTACTTC. Translated, it gives CASSSPAGTGAQSSYEQYF.

The chain recombines TRBV19 with TRBJ2-2; D may be TRBD2 (6 bases). The V and J ends lost 10 bases and 3 bases respectively, with 15 bases between them. The CDR3 has 14 amino acids. The germline gives CDR1 LNHDA, CDR2 SQIVND (reference sequence). The CDR3 DNA sequence: TGTGCCACCACCCGGGACTCTTACACCGGGGAGCTGTTTTTT. The encoded protein is CATTRDSYTGELFF. Looking up the rest from reference TRBV19 and TRBJ2-2 gives the full variable domain: DGGITQSPKYLFRKEGQNVTLSCEQNLNHDAMYWYRQDPGQGLRLIYYSQIVNDFQKGDIAEGYSVSREKKESFPLTVTSAQKNPTAFYLCATTRDSYTGELFFGEGSRLTVL.

The V gene is TRBV6-1, the J gene TRBJ2-6; 7 nucleotides match TRBD1. The CDR3 covers 17 residues. The germline V gene encodes CDR1 MNHNS and CDR2 SASEGT. The V gene end was trimmed by 3 bases and the J gene end by 0 bases; junction bases not matched to a gene: 5. The CDR3 nucleotides read TGTGCCAGCAGTGACGGGACAGACCGCTCTGGGGCCAACGTCCTGACTTTC. Translation gives CASSDGTDRSGANVLTF.

The chain couples TRBV7-9 to TRBJ2-2; D uncertain. Between the trimmed V and J ends, which lost 4 bases and 1 base, there was a span of 4 bases. CDR1 SEHNR and CDR2 FQNEAQ come from the germline V gene (reference sequence). CDR3 length: 13 residues. The CDR3 nucleotides are TGTGCCAGCAGCTCAGGGAACACCGGGGAGCTGTTTTTT. Its protein is CASSSGNTGELFF.

V is TRBV6-1 and J is TRBJ2-2; D remains ambiguous. The CDR3 runs 15 residues. Germline CDR1 reads MNHNS; CDR2 reads SASEGT. V lost 8 bases and J lost 1, with 14 bases in between. The CDR3 is CASAVTALNTGELFF. The CDR3, as DNA: TGTGCCAGCGCCGTTACAGCTTTGAACACCGGGGAGCTGTTTTTT.

The chain combines TRBV7-8 with TRBJ1-5, with 8 nucleotides matching TRBD1. Per germline, CDR1 SGHVS and CDR2 FQNEAQ. V lost 5 bases and J lost 3; bases outside the gene matches: 3. The CDR3 totals 14 residues. The CDR3 spells CASSRTGLNQPQHF. The CDR3 DNA reads as TGTGCCAGCAGCCGGACAGGGCTCAATCAGCCCCAGCATTTT.

The chain carries TRBV27 and TRBJ2-7; 9 positions agree with TRBD1. J lost 1 base, V lost 1 base, and 5 bases had no gene match. The CDR3 totals 16 residues. Germline V gives CDR1 MNHEY, CDR2 SMNVEV (reference sequence). The CDR3 DNA reads as TGTGCCAGCAGTTTATGGGGGACAGGGACTTCCTACGAGCAGTACTTC. Translation gives CASSLWGTGTSYEQYF.

This chain joins TRBV7-9 and TRBJ1-4, with TRBD1 matching 7 bases. Trimming cost V 3 bases and J 8 bases; bases outside gene matches: 3. CDR1 is SEHNR and CDR2 is FQNEAQ in the germline V gene (reference sequence). The CDR3 is made up of 13 amino acids. The CDR3, as DNA: TGTGCCAGCAGCTTCCCGACAGGGGAAAAACTGTTTTTT. It translates to CASSFPTGEKLFF.